The 20 T cell receptor beta chains below were found in one sample sequenced in a study of CD8 T cells in ankylosing spondylitis. The study, taken as a whole, reports: Blood from ankylosing spondylitis patients appeared to carry a characteristic roughly 8-variant TCR beta motif.

TCRdb ran MiXCR on the 5' RACE reads and lists one entry per CDR3 protein. The table lists 250,000 to 350,000 distinct CDR3 sequences, roughly 8% of them singletons. Their specific antigens are unknown. Sequencing was done on a sample of blood, either unsorted or a sorted T cell fraction (not recorded which). These receptors were obtained from a male donor with ankylosing spondylitis.

Many counts were recorded for this clonotype. V is TRBV11-2 and J is TRBJ2-2, with D possibly matching TRBD1 (6 bases). In germline, CDR1 is SGHAT, CDR2 FQNNGV. Trimming shortened V by 4 bases and J by 3 bases, and 9 bases separated the two germline ends. The CDR3 loop spans 14 amino acids. As DNA, the CDR3 is TGTGCCAGCAGCTCAAACAGGGACACCGGGGAGCTGTTTTTT. Translated, it gives CASSSNRDTGELFF. Full variable domain (rest looked up from reference TRBV11-2 and TRBJ2-2): EAGVAQSPRYKIIEKRQSVAFWCNPISGHATLYWYQQILGQGPKLLIQFQNNGVVDDSQLPKDRFSAERLKGVDSTLKIQPAKLEDSAVYLCASSSNRDTGELFFGEGSRLTVL.

This clonotype has a count of ten or more. The rearrangement links TRBV29-1 to TRBJ2-5, with D unclear. Germline assignment: CDR1 SQVTM and CDR2 ANQGSEA. The CDR3 consists of 14 residues. Trimming left V 4 bases short and J 5 bases short, with 17 bases between. As DNA, the CDR3 is TGCAGCGTTGCGAGATCGAGAGGCTACGAGACCCAGTACTTC. Translated: CSVARSRGYETQYF.

In its sample, this clonotype was seen a few times. J is TRBJ2-7 and V is TRBV20-1; D possibly uses TRBD1 or TRBD2 (5 bases each). CDR1 is DFQATT and CDR2 is SNEGSKA in the germline V gene (reference sequence). V was shortened by 6 bases and J by 6 bases, with 18 bases between the two germline ends. CDR3 size: 13 residues. CDR3 coding DNA: TGCAGTGCCCCGGGACGCACAGAGTTCGAGCAGTACTTC. This codes for CSAPGRTEFEQYF.

This clonotype was counted between two and nine times. This sequence joins TRBV28 and TRBJ2-7, with 11 bases aligning to TRBD1. CDR1 and CDR2 from the germline V gene are MDHEN and SYDVKM. CDR3 length equals 14 residues. Losses at the gene ends were 7 bases for V and 5 bases for J; bases not matched to a gene: 7. The CDR3 protein is CASTGTGGGNEQYF. As DNA, the CDR3 is TGTGCCAGCACCGGGACAGGGGGTGGGAACGAGCAGTACTTC. The variable domain in full, completed from reference TRBV28 and TRBJ2-7, reads DVKVTQSSRYLVKRTGEKVFLECVQDMDHENMFWYRQDPGLGLRLIYFSYDVKMKEKGDIPEGYSVSREKKERFSLILESASTNQTSMYLCASTGTGGGNEQYFGPGTRLTVT.

This clonotype was detected a few times. The chain has TRBV20-1 and TRBJ2-6, with D hard to call. CDR1 is DFQATT, CDR2 SNEGSKA, per germline (reference sequence). The ends were cut back, 2 bases at V and 0 bases at J, with 11 bases in the middle. The CDR3 runs 16 residues. The CDR3 spells CSARLPGPSGANVLTF. The DNA of the CDR3 is TGCAGTGCTAGACTTCCCGGCCCCTCTGGGGCCAACGTCCTGACTTTC.

The rearrangement links TRBV20-1 to TRBJ2-1; 8 bases are a match to TRBD2. Germline trimming cut 0 bases from V and 1 base from J; bases unmatched to any gene: 2. The CDR3 contains 15 residues. Germline assignment: CDR1 DFQATT and CDR2 SNEGSKA (reference sequence). The CDR3 sequence is CSARDRGRSYNEQFF. The CDR3 bases are TGCAGTGCTAGAGATCGCGGGAGGTCCTACAATGAGCAGTTCTTC.

This clonotype came up a few times. This chain joins TRBV4-3 and TRBJ2-3, with 11 bases matching TRBD1. V shed 4 bases, J shed 5 bases, and the junction held 11 bases outside the gene matches. Germline V lookup: CDR1 LGHNA, CDR2 YSLEER. The CDR3 runs to 17 residues. CDR3 nucleotide sequence: TGCGCCAGCAGCCGAGGATCCGGGACAGGGGGACGAGATACGCAGTATTTT. Translation: CASSRGSGTGGRDTQYF.

This clonotype appeared many times. The chain carries TRBV5-1 and TRBJ2-5; D is possibly TRBD1 or TRBD2 (5 bases each). The CDR3 is 15 residues long. The V end lost 2 bases, the J end lost 1 base, and 12 bases lay between the germline ends. The germline V gene encodes CDR1 SGHRS and CDR2 YFSETQ. DNA for the CDR3: TGCGCCAGCAGCTTTGGGGGAGCGTTCCAAGAGACCCAGTACTTC. Amino acids: CASSFGGAFQETQYF.

This clonotype was counted between two and nine times. This sequence joins TRBV12-3 or TRBV12-4 and TRBJ2-6; D unresolved. This CDR3 comprises 18 residues. Trimming took off 2 bases at V and 3 bases at J, with 17 bases between the two ends. The CDR3 sequence is CASSLLGNLNFGANVLTF. Written as DNA, the CDR3 is TGTGCCAGCAGTTTACTTGGGAATTTGAATTTTGGGGCCAACGTCCTGACTTTC.

This clonotype was counted a few times. The chain combines TRBV28 with TRBJ2-1; weak D call: TRBD2 (5 bases). The V end lost 5 bases, the J end lost 10 bases, and 21 bases lay between the germline ends. Germline V gene lookup returns CDR1 MDHEN and CDR2 SYDVKM. This CDR3 comprises 15 residues. The CDR3 protein is CASSKVGERPEEQFF. CDR3 coding DNA: TGTGCCAGCAGTAAAGTGGGAGAGAGGCCCGAAGAGCAGTTCTTC.

This clonotype was observed at least ten times. The CDR3 loop reads CSVVIPSAFTDTQYF. Here the CDR3 DNA reads TGCAGCGTTGTTATTCCTAGCGCCTTCACAGATACGCAGTATTTT. The chain recombines TRBV29-1 with TRBJ2-3, with D possibly matching TRBD2 (6 bases). CDR1 and CDR2 (germline): SQVTM, ANQGSEA. This CDR3 is built from 15 residues. V was shortened by 4 bases and J by 2 bases, with 16 bases between the two germline ends.

Of note for this clonotype: A much bigger clone sits one base away, suggesting this may be a read error. The rearrangement uses TRBV12-3 or TRBV12-4 and TRBJ2-6; TRBD1 is a possible D gene (5 bases). This CDR3 contains 13 residues. The CDR3 loop is CAIRFSGANFLTF. DNA of the CDR3: TGTGCCATCCGGTTCTCTGGGGCCAACTTCCTGACTTTC.

In the case of this clonotype: This may come from a read error, since a much larger clone is one base off. The chain links TRBV29-1 to TRBJ2-4; TRBD2 matches at 13 bases. The germline gives CDR1 SQVTM, CDR2 ANQGSEA. The CDR3 sequence is 13 residues long. Here the CDR3 DNA reads TGCGGCGCCGGACTAGCGGGAGCCAACATTCAGTACTTC. This gives the protein CGAGLAGANIQYF.

This clonotype was found many times. The rearrangement joins TRBV24-1 to TRBJ2-1; 10 bases agree with TRBD2. V shed 7 bases, J shed 7 bases, and the junction held 12 bases outside the gene matches. The CDR3 is 16 residues long. Germline V gene data show CDR1 as KGHDR and CDR2 as SFDVKD. The CDR3, as DNA: TGTGCCACCAGCTGGACTAGCGGATCGAGGGGGAATGAGCAGTTCTTC. This gives the protein CATSWTSGSRGNEQFF.

The chain couples TRBV10-3 to TRBJ2-7; a possible D gene is TRBD2 (5 bases). Trimming pared 10 bases from V and 5 bases from J, leaving 15 bases between. CDR1 is ENHRY and CDR2 is SYGVKD in the germline V gene. The CDR3 has 12 amino acids. The CDR3 nucleotides are TGTGCCACCACTGACGGAGGACACGAGCAGTACTTC. This translates into CATTDGGHEQYF.

CDR3 DNA sequence: TGTGCCACCAGCAGCCCACAGCGGGGGATTAATGAGCAGTTCTTC. Translating it yields CATSSPQRGINEQFF. The chain combines TRBV15 with TRBJ2-1, with 8 bases lining up with TRBD2. The CDR3 consists of 15 residues. Germline CDR1 and CDR2: LNHNV and YYDKDF (reference sequence). V shed 3 bases, J shed 7 bases, and the junction held 8 bases outside the gene matches.

This chain uses TRBV15 with TRBJ2-2, with TRBD1 matching 7 bases. The CDR3 sequence is 15 residues long. After removal of 5 bases from V and 6 bases from J, the junction contained 9 bases not matched to a gene. From germline, CDR1 is LNHNV and CDR2 YYDKDF (reference sequence). CDR3 loop: CATSRGEGGPGELFF. The DNA of the CDR3 is TGTGCCACCAGCCGCGGCGAAGGGGGCCCCGGGGAGCTGTTTTTT.

This clonotype appeared many times. The chain recombines TRBV20-1 with TRBJ2-1, with a weak D call TRBD1 (6 bases). In germline, CDR1 is DFQATT, CDR2 SNEGSKA (reference sequence). Deletions cut 1 base from V and 10 bases from J, with 11 bases between. This CDR3 region has 12 residues. CDR3: CSARGPGEEQFF. In nucleotides, the CDR3 is TGCAGTGCTAGAGGGCCAGGGGAGGAGCAGTTCTTC.

This clonotype was seen a handful of times. The chain carries TRBV14 and TRBJ1-1; D gene uncertain. The CDR3 extends over 17 amino acids. Trimming pared 4 bases from V and 2 bases from J, leaving 20 bases between. Germline V gives CDR1 SGHDN, CDR2 FVKESK. CDR3 residues: CASSPLRAISPNTEAFF. The CDR3 region has the DNA TGTGCCAGCAGCCCGTTAAGGGCGATCTCACCAAACACTGAAGCTTTCTTT.

CDR3 DNA sequence: TGTGCCAGCAGCCAAGATCCAAATACCGGGACAGGGGGGGAAAAACTGTTTTTT. This sequence encodes CASSQDPNTGTGGEKLFF. The chain couples TRBV4-2 to TRBJ1-4, with 11 bases matching TRBD1. CDR1 is LGHNA and CDR2 is YNFKEQ in the germline V gene. J lost 8 bases, V lost 0 bases, and 11 bases had no gene match. The CDR3 loop spans 18 amino acids.